The 19 T cell receptor beta chains below all came from one sample that was sequenced in a study of blood T cell repertoires in COVID-19. TCRdb's table, derived via immunoSEQ multiplex PCR, lists solely in-frame clones and lacks some. The sample lists some 300,000 clones; approximately 86% were seen once. The sequenced sample was peripheral blood. The receptors were gathered from a man in his 70s with acute or convalescent COVID-19.

V gene TRBV28 combines with J gene TRBJ1-1, with 7 bases lining up with TRBD1. With 7 bases clipped from V and 5 bases from J, the junction kept 10 bases outside the gene matches. The length of the CDR3 is 14 residues. Germline lookup yields CDR1 MDHEN and CDR2 SYDVKM. The CDR3 nucleotides read TGTGCCAGCAACCTGGACAGGATTTTTACTGAAGCTTTCTTT. The encoded protein is CASNLDRIFTEAFF.

This rearrangement joins TRBV2 to TRBJ1-2, with TRBD1 matching over 7 bases. The CDR3 loop spans 13 amino acids. J gave up 8 bases and V 5 bases, and 8 bases lay outside the gene matches. The V gene's germline CDR1 is SNHLY and CDR2 FYNNEI. The CDR3 sequence is CASSPTGRPGYTF. The CDR3 DNA sequence: TGTGCCAGCAGTCCGACAGGGCGCCCCGGCTACACCTTC.

The chain's CDR3 is CASSLAEGAEQYF. The CDR3 DNA reads TGTGCCAGCAGCTTAGCGGAGGGGGCCGAGCAGTACTTC. The chain joins TRBV7-6 to TRBJ2-7; tentative D call: TRBD1 (7 bases). CDR3 length: 13 residues. CDR1 is SGHVS and CDR2 is FNYEAQ in the germline V gene. V was trimmed by 0 bases and J by 6 bases, leaving 9 bases between them.

This chain joins TRBV3-1 (or the pseudogene TRBV3-2) and TRBJ1-6; 10 bases map to TRBD1. V lost 5 bases and J lost 8; bases outside the gene matches: 3. This CDR3 spans 14 amino acids. Germline-derived CDR1 and CDR2 are LGHDT and YNNKEL (reference sequence). CDR3 coding DNA: TGTGCCAGCAGCGGAGACAGGGGGCATTCACCCCTCCACTTT. Translated: CASSGDRGHSPLHF.

The chain uses TRBV12-3 or TRBV12-4 and TRBJ1-4, with 7 nucleotides matching TRBD1. The J segment lost 4 bases and the V segment lost 10 bases, leaving 3 bases of the junction unmatched. This CDR3 region has 12 residues. CDR3 loop: CAKDRLNEKLFF. The CDR3 DNA follows: TGTGCCAAGGACAGGCTTAATGAAAAACTGTTTTTT.

The chain uses TRBV28 and TRBJ1-5, with TRBD1 as a possible D gene (6 bases). CDR1 is MDHEN and CDR2 is SYDVKM in the germline V gene. Trimming shortened V by 4 bases and J by 6 bases, and 16 bases separated the two germline ends. The CDR3 extends over 15 amino acids. The CDR3 DNA reads as TGTGCCAGCAGTTACCTACAGGGTGCGGGTCAGCCCCAGCATTTT. Its protein product is CASSYLQGAGQPQHF.

This sequence joins TRBV3-1 (or the pseudogene TRBV3-2) and TRBJ2-2; D ambiguous. The length of the CDR3 is 13 residues. V was trimmed by 3 bases and J by 5 bases, leaving 7 bases between them. CDR1 and CDR2 (germline): LGHDT, YNNKEL (reference sequence). CDR3 in amino acids: CASSQHETGELFF. The CDR3 nucleotides read TGTGCCAGCAGCCAGCATGAGACCGGGGAGCTGTTTTTT.

The rearrangement joins TRBV5-1 to TRBJ2-2, with 8 bases lining up with TRBD2. Germline V gene lookup returns CDR1 SGHRS and CDR2 YFSETQ. J was trimmed by 1 base and V by 0 bases; bases with no gene match: 5. The CDR3 is made up of 17 amino acids. CDR3 loop: CASSLVGLAGNTGELFF. The CDR3 nucleotides read TGCGCCAGCAGCTTGGTGGGGCTAGCGGGGAACACCGGGGAGCTGTTTTTT.

The chain uses TRBV2 and TRBJ1-5, with 8 bases identical to TRBD1. After removal of 9 bases from V and 6 bases from J, the junction contained 7 bases not matched to a gene. Germline loops: CDR1 SNHLY, CDR2 FYNNEI. The CDR3 is 13 residues long. The CDR3 coding sequence is TGTGCCAGTGGACAGGGCCCTCGTCAGCCCCAGCATTTT. It encodes CASGQGPRQPQHF.

The rearrangement uses TRBV24-1 and TRBJ2-1; 8 bases agree with TRBD1. The CDR3 sequence is 16 residues long. The V gene end was trimmed by 3 bases and the J gene end by 0 bases; junction bases not matched to a gene: 3. Per the germline V gene, CDR1 is KGHDR and CDR2 is SFDVKD. CDR3 sequence (DNA): TGTGCCACCAGTGATGCCCAGGGGGCCTCCTACAATGAGCAGTTCTTC. Translated, it gives CATSDAQGASYNEQFF.

This chain uses TRBV3-1 (or the pseudogene TRBV3-2) with TRBJ2-3; TRBD2 matches at 10 bases. CDR3 size: 16 residues. The V and J ends lost 1 base and 4 bases, in that order; junction bases with no gene match: 5. Per the germline V gene, CDR1 is LGHDT and CDR2 is YNNKEL (reference sequence). DNA of the CDR3: TGTGCCAGCAGCCAAGGAGCGGGGGGGCGCCCAGATACGCAGTATTTT. Protein product: CASSQGAGGRPDTQYF.

This clone was picked up a small number of times. The genes are TRBV20-1 and TRBJ2-7, with a weak D call TRBD1 (6 bases). Germline V CDR1 and CDR2: DFQATT, SNEGSKA (reference sequence). The V and J ends lost 3 bases and 4 bases respectively, with 13 bases between them. The CDR3 runs 13 residues. The CDR3 sequence is CSASQGTRYEQYF. The CDR3 region has the DNA TGCAGTGCTAGTCAGGGGACGAGGTACGAGCAGTACTTC.

The chain joins TRBV28 to TRBJ1-1, with 8 nucleotides matching TRBD1. The CDR3 runs to 13 residues. The V gene's germline CDR1 is MDHEN and CDR2 SYDVKM. The trim removed 7 bases at V and 5 bases at J, leaving 6 bases unmatched. CDR3 sequence reads: CASNVQGGTEAFF. The CDR3 nucleotides read TGTGCCAGCAACGTACAGGGGGGTACTGAAGCTTTCTTT. Looking up the rest from reference TRBV28 and TRBJ1-1 gives the full variable domain: DVKVTQSSRYLVKRTGEKVFLECVQDMDHENMFWYRQDPGLGLRLIYFSYDVKMKEKGDIPEGYSVSREKKERFSLILESASTNQTSMYLCASNVQGGTEAFFGQGTRLTVV.

This clone was seen a single time. The chain employs TRBV23-1 and TRBJ1-1; the D is unclear. TRBV23-1 is identified as an open reading frame with a role that is uncertain. CDR3 length equals 16 residues. The germline V and J ends were trimmed by 2 bases and 1 base, with 14 bases remaining between them. The CDR3 coding sequence is TGCGCCAGCAGTCAACCCCGAGAGGGATGGAACACTGAAGCTTTCTTT. Translation gives CASSQPREGWNTEAFF.

The DNA for the CDR3 is TGCGCCAGCAGCCGTGCGGGCCTTGTGGGGGGGTCATATGGCTACACCTTC. Translation gives CASSRAGLVGGSYGYTF. V usage is TRBV4-3 and J usage is TRBJ1-2, with D possibly TRBD1 on 5 matching bases. The CDR3 extends over 17 amino acids. V was clipped by 4 bases and J by 5 bases, with 23 bases between them. Germline loops: CDR1 LGHNA, CDR2 YSLEER.

This clone was picked up a small number of times. V is TRBV6-5 and J is TRBJ2-3; 8 bases align to TRBD1. This CDR3 contains 15 residues. Germline V lookup: CDR1 MNHEY, CDR2 SVGAGI. J was trimmed by 2 bases and V by 6 bases; bases with no gene match: 7. This CDR3 reads CASRADRGLTDTQYF. DNA for the CDR3: TGTGCCAGCAGGGCTGACAGGGGACTCACAGATACGCAGTATTTT.

The chain couples TRBV6-5 to TRBJ1-3; TRBD1 matches 7 bases. The CDR3 runs to 14 residues. Per germline, CDR1 MNHEY and CDR2 SVGAGI. V lost 6 bases to trimming and J lost 6 bases; unmatched junction nucleotides: 8. CDR3 nucleotides: TGTGCCAGCAGGGTGGGGACAGATGAAAACACCATATATTTT. Its translation is CASRVGTDENTIYF.

The V gene is TRBV11-2, the J gene TRBJ2-5; 9 nucleotides line up with TRBD2. Losses at the gene ends were 3 bases for V and 4 bases for J; bases not matched to a gene: 6. The CDR3 sequence is 15 residues long. Germline lookup yields CDR1 SGHAT and CDR2 FQNNGV. The CDR3 spells CASSFRLAGTETQYF. In DNA form, the CDR3 reads TGTGCCAGCAGCTTCCGGCTAGCGGGAACAGAGACCCAGTACTTC.

The V and J genes are TRBV6-1 and TRBJ1-6; 7 bases are a match to TRBD1. V lost 2 bases to trimming and J lost 3 bases; unmatched junction nucleotides: 7. The germline V gene encodes CDR1 MNHNS and CDR2 SASEGT. The CDR3 is made up of 17 amino acids. DNA for the CDR3: TGTGCCAGCAGTGAATCGGCAGGGGGAATCTATAATTCACCCCTCCACTTT. It codes for CASSESAGGIYNSPLHF.